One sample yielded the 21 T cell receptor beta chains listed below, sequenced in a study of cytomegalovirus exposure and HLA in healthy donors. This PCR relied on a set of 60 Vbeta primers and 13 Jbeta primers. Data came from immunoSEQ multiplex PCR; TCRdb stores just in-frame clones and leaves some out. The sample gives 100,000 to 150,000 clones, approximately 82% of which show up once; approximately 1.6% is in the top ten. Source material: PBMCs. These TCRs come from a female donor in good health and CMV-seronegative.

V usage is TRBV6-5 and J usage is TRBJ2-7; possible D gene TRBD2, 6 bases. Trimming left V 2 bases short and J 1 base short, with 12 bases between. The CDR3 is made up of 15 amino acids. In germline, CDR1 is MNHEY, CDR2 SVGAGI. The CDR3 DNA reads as TGTGCCAGCAGTTACGGGGGGAATGCGTCCTACGAGCAGTACTTC. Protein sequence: CASSYGGNASYEQYF.

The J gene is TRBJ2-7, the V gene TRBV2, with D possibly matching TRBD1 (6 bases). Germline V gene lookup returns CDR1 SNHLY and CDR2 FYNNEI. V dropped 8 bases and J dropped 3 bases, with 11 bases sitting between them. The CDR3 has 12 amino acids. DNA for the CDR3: TGTGCCAGCTCGGACAGAAACTACGAGCAGTACTTC. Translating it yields CASSDRNYEQYF.

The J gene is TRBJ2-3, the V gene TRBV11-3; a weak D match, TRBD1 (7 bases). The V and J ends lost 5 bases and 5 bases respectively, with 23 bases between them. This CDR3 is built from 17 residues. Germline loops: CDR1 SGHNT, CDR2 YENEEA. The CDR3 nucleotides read TGTGCCAGCAGCCCAGGGGGAGTGGGAGGACTCAAAGATACGCAGTATTTT. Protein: CASSPGGVGGLKDTQYF. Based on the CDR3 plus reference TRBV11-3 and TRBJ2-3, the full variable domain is EAGVVQSPRYKIIEKKQPVAFWCNPISGHNTLYWYLQNLGQGPELLIRYENEEAVDDSQLPKDRFSAERLKGVDSTLKIQPAELGDSAVYLCASSPGGVGGLKDTQYFGPGTRLTVL.

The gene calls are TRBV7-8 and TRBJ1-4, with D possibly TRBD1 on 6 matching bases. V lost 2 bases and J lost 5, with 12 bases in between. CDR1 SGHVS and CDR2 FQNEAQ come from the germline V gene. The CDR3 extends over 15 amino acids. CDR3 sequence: CASSLRGRANEKLFF. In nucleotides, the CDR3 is TGTGCCAGCAGCTTAAGGGGGAGAGCGAATGAAAAACTGTTTTTT.

DNA for the CDR3: TGTGCCAGCAGCCAAGCGGAGGTAGCGGGACCCTACGAGCAGTACTTC. Its translation: CASSQAEVAGPYEQYF. The chain links TRBV4-2 to TRBJ2-7, with TRBD2 matching over 8 bases. Germline V CDR1 and CDR2: LGHNA, YNFKEQ. J gave up 2 bases and V 1 base, and 7 bases lay outside the gene matches. This CDR3 is 16 amino acids long.

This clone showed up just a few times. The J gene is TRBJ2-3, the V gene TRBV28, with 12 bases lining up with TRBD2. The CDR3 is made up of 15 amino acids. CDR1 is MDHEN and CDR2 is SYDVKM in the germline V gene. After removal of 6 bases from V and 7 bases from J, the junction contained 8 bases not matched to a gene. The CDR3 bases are TGTGCCAGCAGCCAGACTAGCGGGAGAGGATATACGCAGTATTTT. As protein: CASSQTSGRGYTQYF.

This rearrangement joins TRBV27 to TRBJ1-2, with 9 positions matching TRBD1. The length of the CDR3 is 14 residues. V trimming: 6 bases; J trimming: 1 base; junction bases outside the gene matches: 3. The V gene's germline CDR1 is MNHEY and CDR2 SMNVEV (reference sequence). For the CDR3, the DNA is TGTGCCAGCAGCCCGGACAGGGGTAACTATGGCTACACCTTC. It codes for CASSPDRGNYGYTF.

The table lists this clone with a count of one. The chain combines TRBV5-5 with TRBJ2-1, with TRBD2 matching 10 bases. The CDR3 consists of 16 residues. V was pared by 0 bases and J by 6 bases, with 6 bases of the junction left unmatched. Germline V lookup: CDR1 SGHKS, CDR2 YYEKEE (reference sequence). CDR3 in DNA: TGTGCCAGCAGCTTGGCCGGGCTAGCGGGAGCCAATGAGCAGTTCTTC. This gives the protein CASSLAGLAGANEQFF.

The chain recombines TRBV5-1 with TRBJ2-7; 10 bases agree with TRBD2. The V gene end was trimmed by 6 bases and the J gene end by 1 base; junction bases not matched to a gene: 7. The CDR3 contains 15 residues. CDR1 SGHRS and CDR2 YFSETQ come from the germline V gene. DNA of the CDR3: TGCGCCAGCACCGTAGCGGGAGGATTATCCTACGAGCAGTACTTC. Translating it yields CASTVAGGLSYEQYF.

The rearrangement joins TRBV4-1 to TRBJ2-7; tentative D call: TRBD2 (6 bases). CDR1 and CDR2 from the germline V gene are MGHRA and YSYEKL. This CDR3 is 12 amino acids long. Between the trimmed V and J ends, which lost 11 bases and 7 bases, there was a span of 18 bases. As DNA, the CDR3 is TGCGCCTGCGGCGACGGGAGTAGGGAGCAGTACTTC. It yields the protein CACGDGSREQYF.

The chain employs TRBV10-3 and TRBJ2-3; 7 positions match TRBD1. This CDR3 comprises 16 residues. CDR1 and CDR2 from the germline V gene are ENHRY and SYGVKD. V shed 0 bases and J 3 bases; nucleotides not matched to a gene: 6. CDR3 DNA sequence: TGTGCCATCAGTGAGTCTCAGGGGGTTTCGACAGATACGCAGTATTTT. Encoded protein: CAISESQGVSTDTQYF.

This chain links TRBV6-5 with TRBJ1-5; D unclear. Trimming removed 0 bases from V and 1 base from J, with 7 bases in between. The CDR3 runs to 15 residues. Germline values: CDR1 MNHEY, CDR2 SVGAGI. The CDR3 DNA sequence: TGTGCCAGCAGTTACTCTGCGAGGAGCAATCAGCCCCAGCATTTT. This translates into CASSYSARSNQPQHF.

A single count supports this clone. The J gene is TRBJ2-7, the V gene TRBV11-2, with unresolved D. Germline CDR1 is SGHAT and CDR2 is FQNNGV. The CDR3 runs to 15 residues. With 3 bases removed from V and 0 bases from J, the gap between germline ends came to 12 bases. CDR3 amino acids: CASSFGGASSYEQYF. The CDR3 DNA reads TGTGCCAGCAGCTTTGGCGGCGCCAGCTCCTACGAGCAGTACTTC.

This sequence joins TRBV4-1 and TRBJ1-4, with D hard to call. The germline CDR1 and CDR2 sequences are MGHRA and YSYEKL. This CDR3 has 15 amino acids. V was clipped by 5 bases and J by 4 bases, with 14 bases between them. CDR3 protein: CASSLTTTNNEKLFF. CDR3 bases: TGCGCCAGCAGCTTAACCACTACCAATAATGAAAAACTGTTTTTT.

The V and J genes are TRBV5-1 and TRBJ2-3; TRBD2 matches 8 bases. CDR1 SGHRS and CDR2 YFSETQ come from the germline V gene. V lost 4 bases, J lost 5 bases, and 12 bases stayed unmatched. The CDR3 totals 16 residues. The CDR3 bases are TGCGCCAGCAGCGTCGGGACTAGAGGAAGGGAAGATACGCAGTATTTT. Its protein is CASSVGTRGREDTQYF.

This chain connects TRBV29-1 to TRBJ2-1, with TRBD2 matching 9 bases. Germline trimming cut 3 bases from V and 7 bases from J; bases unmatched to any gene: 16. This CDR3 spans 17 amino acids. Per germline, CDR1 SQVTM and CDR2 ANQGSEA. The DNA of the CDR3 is TGCAGCGTTGATGTTCACGGAGTCGGGGCGGGGGGGAATGAGCAGTTCTTC. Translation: CSVDVHGVGAGGNEQFF.

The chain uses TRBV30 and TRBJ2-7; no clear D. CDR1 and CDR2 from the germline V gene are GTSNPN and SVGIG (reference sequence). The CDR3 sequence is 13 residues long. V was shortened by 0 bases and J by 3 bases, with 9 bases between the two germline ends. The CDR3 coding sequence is TGTGCCTGGAGTGTATCACAGATCTACGAGCAGTACTTC. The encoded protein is CAWSVSQIYEQYF.

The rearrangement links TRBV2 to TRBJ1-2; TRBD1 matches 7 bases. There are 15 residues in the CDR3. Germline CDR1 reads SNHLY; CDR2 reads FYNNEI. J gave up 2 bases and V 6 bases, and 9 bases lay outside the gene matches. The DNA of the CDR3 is TGTGCCAGCAGACCCAGGGGACAGCTAAACTATGGCTACACCTTC. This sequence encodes CASRPRGQLNYGYTF.

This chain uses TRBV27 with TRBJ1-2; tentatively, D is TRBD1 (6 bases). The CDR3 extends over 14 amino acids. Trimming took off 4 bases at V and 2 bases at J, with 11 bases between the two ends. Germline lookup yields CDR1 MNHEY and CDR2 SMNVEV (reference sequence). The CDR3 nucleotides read TGTGCCAGCAGTTCAAGGGACACAAACTATGGCTACACCTTC. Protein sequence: CASSSRDTNYGYTF.

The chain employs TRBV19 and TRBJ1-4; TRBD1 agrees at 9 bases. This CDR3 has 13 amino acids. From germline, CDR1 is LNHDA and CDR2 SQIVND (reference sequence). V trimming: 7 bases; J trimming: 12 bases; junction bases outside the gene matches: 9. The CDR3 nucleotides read TGTGCCAGTATCGACAGGGGGAGTCGGGAACTGTTTTTT. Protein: CASIDRGSRELFF.

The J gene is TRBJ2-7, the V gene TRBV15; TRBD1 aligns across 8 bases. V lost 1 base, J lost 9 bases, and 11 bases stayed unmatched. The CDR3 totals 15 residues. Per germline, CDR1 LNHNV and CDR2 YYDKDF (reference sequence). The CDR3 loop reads CATSRVGTGSVGQYF. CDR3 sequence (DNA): TGTGCCACCAGCAGAGTCGGGACAGGTAGTGTAGGGCAGTACTTC.